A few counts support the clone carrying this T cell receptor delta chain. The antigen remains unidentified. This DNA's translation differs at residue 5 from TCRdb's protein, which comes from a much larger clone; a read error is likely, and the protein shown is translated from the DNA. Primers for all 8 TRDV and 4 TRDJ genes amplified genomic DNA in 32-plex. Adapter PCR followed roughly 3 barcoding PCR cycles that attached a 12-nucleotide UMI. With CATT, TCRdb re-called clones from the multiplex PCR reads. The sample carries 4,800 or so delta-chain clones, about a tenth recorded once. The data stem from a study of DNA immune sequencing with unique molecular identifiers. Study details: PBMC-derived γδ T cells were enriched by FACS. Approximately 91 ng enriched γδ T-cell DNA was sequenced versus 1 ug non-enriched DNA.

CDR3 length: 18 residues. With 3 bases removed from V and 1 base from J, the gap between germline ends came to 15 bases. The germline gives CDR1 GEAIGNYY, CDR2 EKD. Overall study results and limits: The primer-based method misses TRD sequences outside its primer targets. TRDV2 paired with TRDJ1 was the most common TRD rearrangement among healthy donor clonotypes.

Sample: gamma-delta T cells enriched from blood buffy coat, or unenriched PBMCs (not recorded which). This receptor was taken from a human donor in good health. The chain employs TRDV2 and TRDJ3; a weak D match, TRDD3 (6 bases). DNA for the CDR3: TGTGCCTGTGACTCCGCTGGGGCGACTTCCTGGGACACCCGACAGATGTTTTTC. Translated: CACDSAGATSWDTRQMFF.